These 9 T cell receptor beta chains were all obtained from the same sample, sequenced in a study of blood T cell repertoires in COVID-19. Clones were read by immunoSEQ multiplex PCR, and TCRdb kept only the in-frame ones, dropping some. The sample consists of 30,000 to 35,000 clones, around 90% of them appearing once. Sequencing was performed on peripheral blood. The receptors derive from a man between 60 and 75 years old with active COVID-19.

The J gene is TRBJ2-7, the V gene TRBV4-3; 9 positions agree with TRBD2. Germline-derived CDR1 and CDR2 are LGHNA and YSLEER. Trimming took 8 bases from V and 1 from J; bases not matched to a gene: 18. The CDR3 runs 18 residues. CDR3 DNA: TGCGCCAGCTCACCCGAGGGGGGCGGGAGGGCCTCTTCCTACGAGCAGTACTTC. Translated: CASSPEGGGRASSYEQYF.

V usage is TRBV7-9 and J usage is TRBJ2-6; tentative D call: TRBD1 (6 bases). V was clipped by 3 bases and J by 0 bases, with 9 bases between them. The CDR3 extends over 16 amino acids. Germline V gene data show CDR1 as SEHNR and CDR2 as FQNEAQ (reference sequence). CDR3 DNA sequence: TGTGCCAGCAGCTTGGGGGCACTCTCTGGGGCCAACGTCCTGACTTTC. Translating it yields CASSLGALSGANVLTF.

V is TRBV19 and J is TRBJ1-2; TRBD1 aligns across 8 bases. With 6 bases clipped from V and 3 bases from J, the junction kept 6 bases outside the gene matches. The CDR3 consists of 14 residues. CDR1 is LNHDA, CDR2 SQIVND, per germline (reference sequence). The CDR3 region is CASSPDRVDYGYTF. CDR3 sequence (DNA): TGTGCCAGTAGCCCGGACAGGGTCGACTATGGCTACACCTTC.

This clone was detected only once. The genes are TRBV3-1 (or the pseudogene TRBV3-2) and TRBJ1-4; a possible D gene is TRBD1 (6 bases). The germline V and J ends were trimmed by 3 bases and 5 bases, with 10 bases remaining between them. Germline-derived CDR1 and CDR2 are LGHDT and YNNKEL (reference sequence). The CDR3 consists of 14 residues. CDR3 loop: CASSHRGQNEKLFF. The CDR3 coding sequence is TGTGCCAGCAGCCACCGAGGACAGAATGAAAAACTGTTTTTT.

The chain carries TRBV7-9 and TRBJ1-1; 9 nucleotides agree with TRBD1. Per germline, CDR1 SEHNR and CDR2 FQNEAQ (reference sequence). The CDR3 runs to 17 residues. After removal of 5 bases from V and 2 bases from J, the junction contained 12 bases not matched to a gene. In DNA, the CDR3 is TGTGCCAGCAGCAAGAACAGGGGGCAAGCTCTCAACACTGAAGCTTTCTTT. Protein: CASSKNRGQALNTEAFF.

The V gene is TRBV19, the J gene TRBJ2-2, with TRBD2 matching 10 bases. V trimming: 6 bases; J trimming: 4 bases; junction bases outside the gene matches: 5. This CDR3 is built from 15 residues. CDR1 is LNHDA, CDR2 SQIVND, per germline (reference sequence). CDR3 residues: CASSTGLASTGELFF. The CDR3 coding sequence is TGTGCCAGTAGCACGGGACTAGCGAGCACCGGGGAGCTGTTTTTT. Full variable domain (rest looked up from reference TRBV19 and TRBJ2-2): DGGITQSPKYLFRKEGQNVTLSCEQNLNHDAMYWYRQDPGQGLRLIYYSQIVNDFQKGDIAEGYSVSREKKESFPLTVTSAQKNPTAFYLCASSTGLASTGELFFGEGSRLTVL.

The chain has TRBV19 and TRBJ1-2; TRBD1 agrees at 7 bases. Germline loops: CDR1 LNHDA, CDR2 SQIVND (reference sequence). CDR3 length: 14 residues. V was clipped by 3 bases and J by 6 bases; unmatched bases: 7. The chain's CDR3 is CASSIGQGEDGYTF. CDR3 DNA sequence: TGTGCCAGTAGTATCGGGCAGGGGGAAGATGGCTACACCTTC.

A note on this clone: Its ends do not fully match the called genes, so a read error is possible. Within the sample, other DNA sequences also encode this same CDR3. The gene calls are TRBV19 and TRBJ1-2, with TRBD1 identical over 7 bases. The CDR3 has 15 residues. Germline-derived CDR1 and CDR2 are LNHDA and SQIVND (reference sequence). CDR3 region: CASREGGASNYGYTF. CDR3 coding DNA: TGTGCCAGTAGAGAAGGGGGCGCCTCTAACTACGGCTACACCTTC.

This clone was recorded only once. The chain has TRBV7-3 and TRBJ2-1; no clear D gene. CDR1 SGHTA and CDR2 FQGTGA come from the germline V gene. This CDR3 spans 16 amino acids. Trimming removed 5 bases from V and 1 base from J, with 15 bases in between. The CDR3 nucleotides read TGTGCCAGCAGCGCACTATCACCCGGGTCCTACAATGAGCAGTTCTTC. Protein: CASSALSPGSYNEQFF. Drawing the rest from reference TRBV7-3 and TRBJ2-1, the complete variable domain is GAGVSQTPSNKVTEKGKYVELRCDPISGHTALYWYRQSLGQGPEFLIYFQGTGAADDSGLPNDRFFAVRPEGSVSTLKIQRTERGDSAVYLCASSALSPGSYNEQFFGPGTRLTVL.